This paragraph reports one TCR beta chain. This entry is derived from a study of blood T cell repertoires in COVID-19. Study background: Samples came from the United States, Italy and Spain, spanning acute and convalescent COVID-19. PBMCs, B-cell-depleted T cells, or T cells provided the cDNA or gDNA that made up the material.

TCRdb's copy holds only in-frame clones and misses some; the assay was immunoSEQ multiplex PCR. The table lists about 270,000 clones, 88% of them singletons. Germline V gene data show CDR1 as SGHTA and CDR2 as FQGNSA. V was trimmed by 2 bases and J by 4 bases, leaving 8 bases between them. This CDR3 is 13 amino acids long. Recruitment covered 20 to 25 US areas and drew participants whose ages spanned roughly 18 to 100 years. Participants reported their clinical history, and cohort assignment relied on those reports. The source material was PBMCs or T cells enriched from blood (not recorded which). The sequence derives from a woman aged 45-60 years who had recovered from COVID-19. The chain joins TRBV7-2 to TRBJ1-1, with D possibly being TRBD1 (6 bases). The CDR3 protein is CASSLKGGTEAFF. CDR3 DNA: TGTGCCAGCAGCTTAAAAGGGGGCACTGAAGCTTTCTTT.